These 7 T cell receptor beta chains came from one sample sequenced in a study of blood T cell repertoires in COVID-19 (TCRdb year 2020). The library was prepared using the immunoSEQ multiplex PCR assay. Here the immuneACCESS table is served through TCRdb, limited to in-frame sequences with V and J called. Missing clones are a known gap in these copies; in checked studies unresolved V genes cover under half, and the rest lacks a known reason. The sample table lists approximately 200,000 clones, 85% to 90% of them with a count of one. Roughly 4.5% of the sample goes to the ten largest clones. Input material: peripheral blood. All receptors come from a man aged 50 or older with acute or convalescent COVID-19.

The chain carries TRBV20-1 and TRBJ1-2; D might be TRBD1 (6 bases). The CDR3 length is 11 residues. V lost 7 bases and J lost 7, with 13 bases in between. The germline V gene has CDR1 DFQATT and CDR2 SNEGSKA (reference sequence). In DNA, the CDR3 is TGCAGTGGGACACAGGGATCTGGCTACACCTTC. Translating it yields CSGTQGSGYTF.

V gene TRBV6-6 combines with J gene TRBJ1-1; TRBD1 is a possible D gene (6 bases). Germline CDR1 and CDR2: MNHNY and SVGAGI (reference sequence). V was cut by 1 base and J by 1 base, with 13 bases left in between. CDR3 size: 16 residues. Here the CDR3 reads CASSYFPGHRNTEAFF. For the CDR3, the DNA is TGTGCCAGCAGTTACTTTCCGGGACACCGGAACACTGAAGCTTTCTTT.

V gene TRBV12-3 or TRBV12-4 combines with J gene TRBJ1-1, with D possibly being TRBD1 (6 bases). The CDR3 is 13 amino acids. V lost 5 bases and J 0 bases, leaving 7 bases between the germline ends. The CDR3 here is CASSRQVNTEAFF. The CDR3 DNA follows: TGTGCCAGCAGTAGACAGGTGAACACTGAAGCTTTCTTT.

V and J are TRBV9 and TRBJ2-1; 13 bases line up with TRBD2. The V segment lost 0 bases and the J segment 0 bases; nucleotides outside the gene matches: 9. Germline-derived CDR1 and CDR2 are SGDLS and YYNGEE. The CDR3 spans 20 residues. Written as DNA, the CDR3 is TGTGCCAGCAGCGTAGGCCCCGGGACTAGCGGGGCGAGCTCCTACAATGAGCAGTTCTTC. Translated, it gives CASSVGPGTSGASSYNEQFF.

The rearrangement links TRBV7-3 to TRBJ1-1, with D uncertain. Trimming removed 5 bases at V and 3 bases at J, with 10 bases between. This CDR3 region has 13 residues. CDR1 is SGHTA and CDR2 is FQGTGA in the germline V gene. The CDR3 region has the DNA TGTGCCAGCAGCCTTCAGCGGGACACTGAAGCTTTCTTT. Its translation is CASSLQRDTEAFF.

Here the CDR3 DNA reads TGTGCCAGCAGTGAAGTGGCAGGGGATAACTATGGCTACACCTTC. Its protein product is CASSEVAGDNYGYTF. This chain connects TRBV6-1 to TRBJ1-2; possibly TRBD1 for D (6 bases). CDR3 length: 15 amino acids. Germline lookup yields CDR1 MNHNS and CDR2 SASEGT. The V end lost 1 base, the J end lost 1 base, and 10 bases lay between the germline ends.

The J gene is TRBJ1-1, the V gene TRBV5-1; 9 nucleotides align to TRBD1. J gave up 8 bases and V 2 bases, and 10 bases lay outside the gene matches. Germline V gene lookup returns CDR1 SGHRS and CDR2 YFSETQ. The CDR3 contains 15 residues. The CDR3 spells CASSFTGQGGGEAFF. The CDR3 DNA reads as TGCGCCAGCAGCTTCACGGGACAGGGCGGGGGAGAAGCTTTCTTT.